These T cell receptor beta chains were read from a single sample in a study of Graves' ophthalmopathy and Graves' hyperthyroidism. TCRdb called the multiplex PCR reads again in MiXCR, with one record for every CDR3 protein. The data contain some 750,000 distinct CDR3 sequences, 40% of them seen just once; the ten biggest clones take up 40% to 55%. Sample: peripheral blood. The receptors shown here come from an adult man with Graves' ophthalmopathy. CDR3s include the opening cysteine and the closing phenylalanine or tryptophan. The order of the fields is V gene, D gene, CDR3 protein. A D gene is named only where the DNA matches it firmly.

v_gene: TRBV7-2; d_gene: NA; CDR3aa: CASRRGRSNSYEQYF
v_gene: TRBV6-6; d_gene: NA; CDR3aa: CASRRDGSNQPQHF
v_gene: TRBV25-1; d_gene: NA; CDR3aa: CAMEDFNADTQYF
v_gene: TRBV7-2; d_gene: NA; CDR3aa: CASSFSGVTNSPLHF
v_gene: TRBV7-2; d_gene: NA; CDR3aa: CASSLATARAYGYTF
v_gene: TRBV10-3; d_gene: TRBD1; CDR3aa: CASSYLGQGDQPQHF
v_gene: TRBV29-1; d_gene: TRBD1; CDR3aa: CSVQQGVETQYF
v_gene: TRBV7-9; d_gene: NA; CDR3aa: CASSLGRSTYEQYF
v_gene: TRBV6-1; d_gene: NA; CDR3aa: CASSYRGPSSYEQYF
v_gene: TRBV2; d_gene: NA; CDR3aa: CASSVYRAGAYEQYF
v_gene: TRBV7-9; d_gene: NA; CDR3aa: CASSLISTDTQYF